This record looks at one T cell receptor beta chain sequence and its context. No antigen is known for it. The table came from immunoSEQ multiplex PCR; TCRdb's copy has only in-frame clones and leaves some out. Here the sample spans 25,000 to 30,000 clones, approximately 80% being singletons. The CDR3 has 14 amino acids. Germline CDR1 reads LNHDA; CDR2 reads SQIVND (reference sequence). V dropped 2 bases and J dropped 5 bases, with 9 bases sitting between them. These data come from a study of regulatory dendritic cells for organ transplantation. Study conclusions and caveats: Naive T cells showed high diversity, memory cells less, memory CD8+ least.

Naive CD45RA+ and memory CD45RO+ CD4+ or CD8+ T cells were FACS-sorted. The source material was naive CD4+ T cells from blood. Subset defined: CD45RA+ naive T cells. The gene calls are TRBV19 and TRBJ1-4; no reliable D call. This sequence was found in a human donor in good health. This CDR3 is CASSIRPGNEKLFF. The DNA of the CDR3 is TGTGCCAGTAGTATACGGCCGGGAAATGAAAAACTGTTTTTT. Full variable domain (remainder filled in from reference TRBV19 and TRBJ1-4): DGGITQSPKYLFRKEGQNVTLSCEQNLNHDAMYWYRQDPGQGLRLIYYSQIVNDFQKGDIAEGYSVSREKKESFPLTVTSAQKNPTAFYLCASSIRPGNEKLFFGSGTQLSVL.